The 16 T cell receptor beta chains below were found in one sample sequenced in a study of cytomegalovirus exposure and HLA in healthy donors. Some clones are missing from TCRdb's copy, which holds only in-frame ones; the method was immunoSEQ multiplex PCR. This sample yields about 140,000 clones, of which 86% are seen a single time; 2.9% belongs to the top ten. Sequencing used PBMCs. Every receptor here comes from a man aged 18 to 35 in good health and CMV-seronegative.

The genes are TRBV25-1 and TRBJ1-3; no definite D call. Germline CDR1 and CDR2: MGHDK and SYGVNS. The CDR3 runs 13 residues. V shed 8 bases and J shed 4 bases, with 12 bases lying between them. The CDR3 here is CASGPSGGNTIYF. The CDR3, as DNA: TGTGCCAGCGGGCCGAGTGGAGGAAACACCATATATTTT.

This clone showed up just a few times. The V gene is TRBV5-1, the J gene TRBJ2-7, with 10 bases identical to TRBD1. This CDR3 region has 14 residues. Germline trimming cut 0 bases from V and 6 bases from J; bases unmatched to any gene: 3. Germline values: CDR1 SGHRS, CDR2 YFSETQ. CDR3 sequence (DNA): TGCGCCAGCAGCTTGGGACAGGGGGCGTCCGAGCAGTACTTC. Amino acid sequence: CASSLGQGASEQYF.

V is TRBV9 and J is TRBJ2-1; D unclear. Deletions cut 3 bases from V and 8 bases from J, with 9 bases between. The CDR3 has 12 residues. Germline CDR1 and CDR2: SGDLS and YYNGEE. The CDR3 sequence: CASSDDWDEQFF. CDR3 nucleotides: TGTGCCAGCAGCGACGACTGGGATGAGCAGTTCTTC.

The chain recombines TRBV28 with TRBJ2-7; D might be TRBD2 (6 bases). This CDR3 has 15 amino acids. V was trimmed by 2 bases and J by 0 bases, leaving 11 bases between them. Germline V gives CDR1 MDHEN, CDR2 SYDVKM. The DNA of the CDR3 is TGTGCCAGCAGTTTAATCGGGAGAGACTCCTACGAGCAGTACTTC. Its protein product is CASSLIGRDSYEQYF.

The V and J genes are TRBV4-1 and TRBJ1-2; D is unresolved. The CDR3 spans 14 residues. Germline V gene sequence: CDR1 MGHRA, CDR2 YSYEKL. The V gene lost 1 base and the J gene lost 8 bases, with 14 bases spanning the gap. CDR3 DNA sequence: TGCGCCAGCAGCCAAGGGGAAGGAGGGTGGGGCTACACCTTC. Residues: CASSQGEGGWGYTF.

The gene calls are TRBV6-5 and TRBJ2-2, with D tentatively TRBD1 (5 bases). Germline V gene sequence: CDR1 MNHEY, CDR2 SVGAGI. Between the trimmed V and J ends, which lost 7 bases and 1 base, there was a span of 7 bases. The CDR3 consists of 13 residues. CDR3 sequence: CASTGQNTGELFF. The CDR3 nucleotides read TGTGCCAGCACCGGACAGAACACCGGGGAGCTGTTTTTT.

The chain uses TRBV5-8 and TRBJ2-7; 7 nucleotides line up with TRBD1. Germline V CDR1 and CDR2: SGHTS, YDEGEE. The CDR3 sequence is 18 residues long. V shed 4 bases, J shed 0 bases, and the junction held 16 bases outside the gene matches. DNA for the CDR3: TGTGCCAGCAGCCCTGGGAGAGGTGGTGGGACAGCCTCCTACGAGCAGTACTTC. This codes for CASSPGRGGGTASYEQYF.

The chain uses TRBV5-8 and TRBJ1-1; D gene unclear. CDR1 is SGHTS, CDR2 YDEGEE, per germline. V lost 6 bases to trimming and J lost 0 bases, with 15 bases between them. CDR3 length: 15 amino acids. CDR3 nucleotides: TGTGCCAGCACCCATCACACTACCATGAACACTGAAGCTTTCTTT. This sequence encodes CASTHHTTMNTEAFF.

The V gene is TRBV5-6, the J gene TRBJ1-2; D is perhaps TRBD1 (6 bases). The germline CDR1 and CDR2 sequences are SGHDT and YYEEEE. V was cut by 1 base and J by 7 bases, with 14 bases left in between. This CDR3 spans 14 amino acids. In DNA form, the CDR3 reads TGTGCCAGCAGCTTGTTTGGGGGCGACGGTGGCTACACCTTC. Residues: CASSLFGGDGGYTF.

This clone was observed a few times. J is TRBJ1-1 and V is TRBV15; D uncertain. Germline V gene lookup returns CDR1 LNHNV and CDR2 YYDKDF (reference sequence). V shed 8 bases and J shed 2 bases, with 12 bases lying between them. The CDR3 extends over 13 amino acids. The CDR3 protein is CATRMGLNTEAFF. CDR3 nucleotide sequence: TGTGCCACCCGCATGGGCCTTAACACTGAAGCTTTCTTT. Full variable domain (remainder filled in from reference TRBV15 and TRBJ1-1): DAMVIQNPRYQVTQFGKPVTLSCSQTLNHNVMYWYQQKSSQAPKLLFHYYDKDFNNEADTPDNFQSRRPNTSFCFLDIRSPGLGDTAMYLCATRMGLNTEAFFGQGTRLTVV.

Only a few counts were recorded for this clone. This chain joins TRBV7-2 and TRBJ2-7; 7 bases match TRBD1. The CDR3 runs to 14 residues. With V trimmed by 5 bases and J by 3 bases, 7 bases remained unmatched. Germline lookup yields CDR1 SGHTA and CDR2 FQGNSA. CDR3 coding DNA: TGTGCCAGCAGCCCCCGACAGGGAGTCTACGAGCAGTACTTC. Translation gives CASSPRQGVYEQYF.

The rearrangement links TRBV19 to TRBJ1-2; D uncertain. This CDR3 has 13 residues. Between the trimmed V and J ends, which lost 6 bases and 2 bases, there was a span of 10 bases. Germline CDR1 is LNHDA and CDR2 is SQIVND (reference sequence). This CDR3 reads CASRVDGNYGYTF. The DNA of the CDR3 is TGTGCCAGTAGGGTAGACGGGAACTATGGCTACACCTTC.

The chain carries TRBV19 and TRBJ2-1, with D unresolved. CDR3 length: 13 amino acids. V was cut by 1 base and J by 9 bases, with 10 bases left in between. Germline V CDR1 and CDR2: LNHDA, SQIVND (reference sequence). The CDR3 DNA reads as TGTGCCAGTAGTATAGCTGTCTTGAGTGAGCAGTTCTTC. This gives the protein CASSIAVLSEQFF.

J is TRBJ1-5 and V is TRBV25-1, with a tentative D call TRBD1 (6 bases). The germline gives CDR1 MGHDK, CDR2 SYGVNS. This CDR3 comprises 14 residues. Deletions cut 2 bases from V and 6 bases from J, with 11 bases between. CDR3 sequence: CASSERAGVQPQHF. CDR3 nucleotide sequence: TGTGCCAGCAGTGAAAGGGCAGGGGTTCAGCCCCAGCATTTT. The whole variable domain, remainder taken from reference TRBV25-1 and TRBJ1-5, is EADIYQTPRYLVIGTGKKITLECSQTMGHDKMYWYQQDPGMELHLIHYSYGVNSTEKGDLSSESTVSRIRTEHFPLTLESARPSHTSQYLCASSERAGVQPQHFGDGTRLSIL.

The V gene is TRBV10-3, the J gene TRBJ2-7; TRBD1 matches 8 bases. Germline CDR1 ENHRY, CDR2 SYGVKD. Trimming took 0 bases from V and 3 from J; bases not matched to a gene: 4. This CDR3 comprises 15 residues. DNA of the CDR3: TGTGCCATCAGTGAGTCGATGGACAGGGACTACGAGCAGTACTTC. Translating gives CAISESMDRDYEQYF.

The rearrangement uses TRBV18 and TRBJ1-6; D gene uncertain. Germline V gene sequence: CDR1 KGHSH, CDR2 LQKENI. The CDR3 is 13 residues long. The V gene lost 2 bases and the J gene lost 10 bases, with 9 bases spanning the gap. CDR3 sequence reads: CASSPEISSPLHF. CDR3 sequence (DNA): TGTGCCAGCTCACCAGAGATTAGCTCACCCCTCCACTTT. The full variable domain, rest sourced from reference TRBV18 and TRBJ1-6, is NAGVMQNPRHLVRRRGQEARLRCSPMKGHSHVYWYRQLPEEGLKFMVYLQKENIIDESGMPKERFSAEFPKEGPSILRIQQVVRGDSAAYFCASSPEISSPLHFGNGTRLTVT.